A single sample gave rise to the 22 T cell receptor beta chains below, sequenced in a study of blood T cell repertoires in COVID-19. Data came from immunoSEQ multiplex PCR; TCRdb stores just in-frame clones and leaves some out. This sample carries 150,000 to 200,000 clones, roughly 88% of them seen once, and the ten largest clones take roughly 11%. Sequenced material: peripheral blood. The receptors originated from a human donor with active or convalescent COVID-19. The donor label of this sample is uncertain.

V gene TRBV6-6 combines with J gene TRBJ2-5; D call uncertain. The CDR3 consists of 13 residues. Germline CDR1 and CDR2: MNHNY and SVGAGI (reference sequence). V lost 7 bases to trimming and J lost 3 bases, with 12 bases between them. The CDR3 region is CASIPGPKETQYF. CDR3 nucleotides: TGTGCCAGCATCCCGGGTCCTAAAGAGACCCAGTACTTC.

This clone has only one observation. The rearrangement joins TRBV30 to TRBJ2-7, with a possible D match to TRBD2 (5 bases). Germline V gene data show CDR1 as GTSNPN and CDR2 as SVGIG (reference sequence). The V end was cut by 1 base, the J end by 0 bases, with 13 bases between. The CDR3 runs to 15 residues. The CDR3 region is CAWSAAGLSSYEQYF. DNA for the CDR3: TGTGCCTGGAGTGCGGCGGGTCTAAGCTCCTACGAGCAGTACTTC.

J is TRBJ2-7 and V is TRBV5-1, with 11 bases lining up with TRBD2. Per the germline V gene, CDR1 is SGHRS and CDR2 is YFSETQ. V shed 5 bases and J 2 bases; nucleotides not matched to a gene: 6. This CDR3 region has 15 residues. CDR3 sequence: CASSYSGRGTYEQYF. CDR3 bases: TGCGCCAGCAGTTATAGCGGGAGGGGAACCTACGAGCAGTACTTC.

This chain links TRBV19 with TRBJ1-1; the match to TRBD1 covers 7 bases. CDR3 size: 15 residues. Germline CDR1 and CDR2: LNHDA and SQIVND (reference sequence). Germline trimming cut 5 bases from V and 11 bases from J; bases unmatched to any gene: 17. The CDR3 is CASSSQSTGSMGAFF. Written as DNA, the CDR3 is TGTGCCAGTAGTTCCCAATCGACAGGGTCAATGGGGGCTTTCTTT.

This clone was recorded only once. DNA for the CDR3: TGTGCCAGCCGGGGGGGAGGGGGCTTCTCCTACGAGCAGTACTTC. Protein: CASRGGGGFSYEQYF. The chain uses TRBV11-3 and TRBJ2-7; D perhaps matches TRBD2 (8 bases). V was shortened by 8 bases and J by 0 bases, with 17 bases between the two germline ends. Germline CDR1 SGHNT, CDR2 YENEEA. The CDR3 length is 15 residues.

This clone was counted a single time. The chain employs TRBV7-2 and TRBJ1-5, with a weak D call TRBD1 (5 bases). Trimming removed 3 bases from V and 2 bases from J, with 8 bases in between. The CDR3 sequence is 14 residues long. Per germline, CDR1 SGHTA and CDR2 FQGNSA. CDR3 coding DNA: TGTGCCAGCAGCTTGGGGGGTCGCAATCAGCCCCAGCATTTT. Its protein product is CASSLGGRNQPQHF.

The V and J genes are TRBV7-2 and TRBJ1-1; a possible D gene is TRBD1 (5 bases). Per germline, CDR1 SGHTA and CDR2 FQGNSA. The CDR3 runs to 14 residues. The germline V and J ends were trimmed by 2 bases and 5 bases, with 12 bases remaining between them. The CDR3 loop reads CASSLRRARTEAFF. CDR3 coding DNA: TGTGCCAGCAGCTTACGCAGGGCGCGGACTGAAGCTTTCTTT.

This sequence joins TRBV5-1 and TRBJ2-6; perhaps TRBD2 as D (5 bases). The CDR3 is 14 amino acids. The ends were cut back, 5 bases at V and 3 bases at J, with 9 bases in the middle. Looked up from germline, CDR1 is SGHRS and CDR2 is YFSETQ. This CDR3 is CASRAAVGANVLTF. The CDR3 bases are TGCGCCAGCAGAGCGGCGGTTGGGGCCAACGTCCTGACTTTC.

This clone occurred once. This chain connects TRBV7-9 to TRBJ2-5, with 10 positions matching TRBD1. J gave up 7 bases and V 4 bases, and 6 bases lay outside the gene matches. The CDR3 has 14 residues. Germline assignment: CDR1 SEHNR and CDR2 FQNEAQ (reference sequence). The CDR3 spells CASSSPGQGMTQYF. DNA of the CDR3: TGTGCCAGCAGCTCACCGGGACAGGGGATGACCCAGTACTTC. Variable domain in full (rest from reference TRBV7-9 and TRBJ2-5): DTGVSQNPRHKITKRGQNVTFRCDPISEHNRLYWYRQTLGQGPEFLTYFQNEAQLEKSRLLSDRFSAERPKGSFSTLEIQRTEQGDSAMYLCASSSPGQGMTQYFGPGTRLLVL.

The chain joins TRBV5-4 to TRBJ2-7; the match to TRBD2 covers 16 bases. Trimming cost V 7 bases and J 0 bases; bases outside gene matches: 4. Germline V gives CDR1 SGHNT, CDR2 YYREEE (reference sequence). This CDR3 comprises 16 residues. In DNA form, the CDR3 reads TGTGCCAGCTCGGGACTAGCGGGGGGGAGCTCCTACGAGCAGTACTTC. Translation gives CASSGLAGGSSYEQYF.

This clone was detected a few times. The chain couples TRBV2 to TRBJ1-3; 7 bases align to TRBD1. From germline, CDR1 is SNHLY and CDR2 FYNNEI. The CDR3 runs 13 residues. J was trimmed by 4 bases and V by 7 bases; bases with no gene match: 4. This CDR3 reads CASIETGGNTIYF. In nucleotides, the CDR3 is TGTGCCAGCATAGAGACAGGGGGAAACACCATATATTTT.

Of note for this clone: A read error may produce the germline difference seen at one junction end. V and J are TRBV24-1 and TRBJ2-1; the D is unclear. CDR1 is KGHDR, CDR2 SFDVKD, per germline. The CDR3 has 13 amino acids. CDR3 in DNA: TGTGCCGCCAGTGCAAACAGCTACAATGAGCAGTTCTTC. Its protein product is CAASANSYNEQFF.

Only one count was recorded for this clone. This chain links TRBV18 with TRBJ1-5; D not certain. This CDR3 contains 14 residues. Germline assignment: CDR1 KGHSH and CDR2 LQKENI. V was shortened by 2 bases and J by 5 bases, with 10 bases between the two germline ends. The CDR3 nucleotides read TGTGCCAGCTCACCAGGAATAGCGGATCAGCCCCAGCATTTT. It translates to CASSPGIADQPQHF.

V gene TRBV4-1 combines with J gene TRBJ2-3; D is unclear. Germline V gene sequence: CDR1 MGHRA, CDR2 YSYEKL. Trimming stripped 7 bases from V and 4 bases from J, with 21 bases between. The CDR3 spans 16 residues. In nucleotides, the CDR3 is TGCGCCAGCACCCCGAGCCTCACTCAGGTGGCAGATACGCAGTATTTT. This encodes CASTPSLTQVADTQYF.

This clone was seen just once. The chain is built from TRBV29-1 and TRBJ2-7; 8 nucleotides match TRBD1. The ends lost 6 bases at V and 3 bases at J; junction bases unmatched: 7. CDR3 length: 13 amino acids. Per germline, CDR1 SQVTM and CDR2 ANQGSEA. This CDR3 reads CSVDGQGNYEQYF. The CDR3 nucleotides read TGCAGCGTGGACGGACAGGGAAACTACGAGCAGTACTTC.

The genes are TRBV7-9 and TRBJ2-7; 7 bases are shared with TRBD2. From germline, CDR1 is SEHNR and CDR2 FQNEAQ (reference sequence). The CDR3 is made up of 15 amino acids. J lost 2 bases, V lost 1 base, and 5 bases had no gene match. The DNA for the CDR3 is TGTGCCAGCAGCTTAGGGCTAGCGGTAACCTACGAGCAGTACTTC. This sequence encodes CASSLGLAVTYEQYF.

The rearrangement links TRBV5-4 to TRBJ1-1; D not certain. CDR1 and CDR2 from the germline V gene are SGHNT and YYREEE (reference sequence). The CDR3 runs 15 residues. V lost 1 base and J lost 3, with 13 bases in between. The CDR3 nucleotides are TGTGCCAGCAGCTTGCTTTCGAGGGTAGACACTGAAGCTTTCTTT. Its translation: CASSLLSRVDTEAFF.

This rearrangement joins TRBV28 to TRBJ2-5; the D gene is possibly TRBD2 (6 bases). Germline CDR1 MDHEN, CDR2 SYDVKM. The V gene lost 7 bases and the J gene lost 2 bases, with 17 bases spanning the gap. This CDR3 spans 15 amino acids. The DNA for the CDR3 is TGTGCCAGCAAATCCAAGGGGAGGCCTCAAGAGACCCAGTACTTC. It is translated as CASKSKGRPQETQYF.

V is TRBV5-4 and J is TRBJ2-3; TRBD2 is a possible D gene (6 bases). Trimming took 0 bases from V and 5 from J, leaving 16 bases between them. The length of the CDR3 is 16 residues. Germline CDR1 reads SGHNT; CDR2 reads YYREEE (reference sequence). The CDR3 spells CASSLAGASAGDTQYF. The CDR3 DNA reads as TGTGCCAGCAGCTTGGCCGGGGCTAGCGCGGGAGATACGCAGTATTTT. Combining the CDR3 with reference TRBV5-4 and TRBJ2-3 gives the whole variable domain ETGVTQSPTHLIKTRGQQVTLRCSSQSGHNTVSWYQQALGQGPQFIFQYYREEENGRGNFPPRFSGLQFPNYSSELNVNALELDDSALYLCASSLAGASAGDTQYFGPGTRLTVL.

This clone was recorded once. CDR3 nucleotides: TGTGCCAGCAGTGGCTCGGGAGGGCCCCGGACAGATACGCAGTATTTT. It specifies CASSGSGGPRTDTQYF. This sequence joins TRBV6-2 or TRBV6-3 and TRBJ2-3; TRBD2 matches at 8 bases. Trimming took 5 bases from V and 3 from J; bases not matched to a gene: 10. The V gene's germline CDR1 is MNHEY and CDR2 SVGEGT. CDR3 size: 16 residues.

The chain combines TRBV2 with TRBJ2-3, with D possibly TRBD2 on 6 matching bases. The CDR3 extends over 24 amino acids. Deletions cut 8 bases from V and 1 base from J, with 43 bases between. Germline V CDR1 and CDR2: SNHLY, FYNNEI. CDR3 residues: CASGTLGNWLSSKSLVAGTDTQYF. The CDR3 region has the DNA TGTGCCAGCGGGACTTTGGGGAATTGGCTGAGTTCCAAGAGTCTTGTAGCGGGCACAGATACGCAGTATTTT.

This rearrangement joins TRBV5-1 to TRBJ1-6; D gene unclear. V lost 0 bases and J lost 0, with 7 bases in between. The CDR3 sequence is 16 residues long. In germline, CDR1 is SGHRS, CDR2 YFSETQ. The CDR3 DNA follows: TGCGCCAGCAGCTTGGCAGGAAGCTCCTATAATTCACCCCTCCACTTT. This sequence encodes CASSLAGSSYNSPLHF.